The source of this T cell receptor (beta chain) is a study of CD8 T cells in Susac syndrome (dated by TCRdb to between 2018 and 2020). At the level of the whole study: Repertoire sequencing was used to test whether CD8+ T cell activation and differentiation in Susac syndrome was antigen driven. On the study overall, not on this receptor specifically: The number of individuals in the TCR sequencing and HLA analysis was acknowledged as relatively small.

The CDR3 sequence holds 15 residues, the cysteine and phenylalanine included. Of the read, only the CDR3 DNA is kept; its 45 bases are in frame from base 1. Between the V and J ends, shortened by 8 bases and 1 base respectively, the junction contains 15 bases. CDR1 MNHEY and CDR2 SVGAGI were looked up in the germline V gene. Peripheral blood CD8+ and CD4+ T cells from healthy donors, Susac syndrome patients and multiple sclerosis patients were profiled by high-throughput TCR beta sequencing. Multiple sclerosis controls were treatment-naive patients with stable or active relapsing-remitting disease fulfilling revised McDonald criteria. Bulk CD8+ and CD4+ T cells were purified by magnetic negative isolation, whereas CD8+ TEMRA cells were enriched by FACS. Blood was collected in EDTA tubes and processed within 24 hours, with PBMCs isolated through density gradient centrifugation. PBMCs destined for TCR sequencing were cryopreserved in liquid nitrogen and later thawed in a 37 °C water bath. Purity of sorted or isolated CD4+, CD8+ and CD8+ TEMRA cells was at least 90%.

RNA was extracted with the RNeasy kit and 0.5 to 1 ug was reverse transcribed using random hexamers. The immunoSEQ multiplex PCR assay, covering 54 Vbeta and 13 Jbeta segments, was used to amplify TCR beta CDR3 regions. To correct PCR amplification bias, a synthetic template baseline was used for both primer optimization and computational correction. The source study handled its data this way. Reads were annotated to V, D and J genes according to IMGT and were analyzed with immunoSEQ Analyzer, with only productive sequences retained. Clonality was calculated as one minus the Shannon entropy normalized by log2 of the number of productive unique sequences. Public and private clones were assessed among the 100 most prevalent clones of each patient and control. Susac-specific clones were defined as absent from healthy and MS cohorts, 850 to 1,300 published viral clones and other ImmuneACCESS disease sequences. TCRdb reprocessing: public reads trimmed at Q25 with fastp, clones called with MiXCR, in-frame beta chains kept. CDR3 protein duplicates are merged, each entry listing the most common genes and DNA. These V and J calls rely on TCRdb rather than the paper's analysis. This sample lists about 150,000 distinct CDR3 sequences; 80% to 95% were detected once. The ten largest clones add up to roughly 0.097% of the sample.

Comments on this clonotype: The antigen this receptor binds is unknown. No clone much larger than this one lies a single base away; base qualities are absent.

The chain is assembled from TRBV6-5 and TRBJ1-5; TRBD1 is perhaps the D gene, given 5 matching bases. The sample comprised CD4+ T cells from PBMCs. This clonotype originated in a human donor with multiple sclerosis. The CDR3 reads as follows: CASGSSGHSNQPQHF. The nucleotide sequence reads TGTGCCAGCGGTAGTAGCGGACACAGCAATCAGCCCCAGCATTTT.